Following are 24 T cell receptor beta chains from one sample sequenced in a study of identical twins (TCRdb year 2016). Library construction relied on 5' RACE. TCRdb lists the instrument as Illumina HiSeq 2000. The public sequencing data were trimmed at Q25 with fastp and processed into clonotypes with MiXCR by TCRdb, which kept only in-frame beta chains. Rows are combined by CDR3 protein, so each entry shows the most common genes and DNA. The sample data list 1.5 million to 2 million distinct CDR3 sequences, and under 35% of these were observed just once. Of the sample, 0.25% to 0.3% is held by the ten largest clones. The material sequenced was cord blood. Receptors were obtained from a newborn girl in good health.

This clonotype was detected once. At one end, the junction sequence differs from germline, possibly due to a read error. The chain carries TRBV7-9 and TRBJ2-7, with TRBD1 matching over 7 bases. This CDR3 region has 13 residues. The germline gives CDR1 SEHNR, CDR2 FQNEAQ (reference sequence). Here the CDR3 DNA reads TGTGCCAGCAGCTGGGACAGAAGATACGAGCAGTCCTTC. Protein sequence: CASSWDRRYEQSF.

This clonotype was seen a few times. The chain joins TRBV29-1 to TRBJ2-1, with TRBD2 matching 8 bases. V lost 4 bases to trimming and J lost 0 bases; unmatched junction nucleotides: 5. CDR3 length equals 15 residues. Germline V CDR1 and CDR2: SQVTM, ANQGSEA. The CDR3 DNA reads as TGCAGCGTTGGGGCGGGAGGACTCTCCTACAATGAGCAGTTCTTC. This gives the protein CSVGAGGLSYNEQFF.

On this clonotype itself: Being one base from a much bigger clone, this may be a read error. This chain links TRBV27 with TRBJ2-7; TRBD1 agrees at 9 bases. The CDR3 extends over 14 amino acids. Germline assignment: CDR1 MNHEY and CDR2 SMNVEV (reference sequence). The CDR3 DNA is TGTGCCGGCAGTTTTGGGACAGGGTTTTACGAGCAGTACTTC. Its translation is CAGSFGTGFYEQYF.

The genes are TRBV6-1 and TRBJ1-5, with D possibly TRBD1 on 5 matching bases. V lost 5 bases and J lost 7, with 15 bases in between. Germline CDR1 MNHNS, CDR2 SASEGT. The CDR3 is 14 residues long. DNA for the CDR3: TGTGCCAGCAGTCCTTATGAGGGGCCGCAGCCCCAGCATTTT. It encodes CASSPYEGPQPQHF.

The gene calls are TRBV7-9 and TRBJ2-7; 11 nucleotides align to TRBD2. The germline gives CDR1 SEHNR, CDR2 FQNEAQ (reference sequence). This CDR3 has 19 residues. J was trimmed by 5 bases and V by 3 bases; bases with no gene match: 18. DNA for the CDR3: TGTGCCAGCAGCTTGTCGGGACAGGTGAGACTAGCGGGAAGGAACGAGCAGTACTTC. It is translated as CASSLSGQVRLAGRNEQYF.

The V gene is TRBV20-1, the J gene TRBJ2-7; weak D call: TRBD2 (5 bases). V lost 6 bases to trimming and J lost 7 bases, with 28 bases between them. CDR3 size: 16 residues. Germline assignment: CDR1 DFQATT and CDR2 SNEGSKA (reference sequence). The CDR3: CSAKQRTGSSYNEQYF. The CDR3 DNA reads TGCAGTGCCAAACAAAGGACTGGGTCTTCCTACAATGAGCAGTACTTC.

The chain carries TRBV7-9 and TRBJ2-2; D is possibly TRBD2 (6 bases). V was clipped by 8 bases and J by 4 bases, with 17 bases between them. CDR1 is SEHNR and CDR2 is FQNEAQ in the germline V gene (reference sequence). The CDR3 has 15 residues. CDR3 in DNA: TGTGCCAGCGGCAAGACTAGTCCTCGCACCGGGGAGCTGTTTTTT. This translates into CASGKTSPRTGELFF. Full variable domain (missing parts from reference TRBV7-9 and TRBJ2-2): DTGVSQNPRHKITKRGQNVTFRCDPISEHNRLYWYRQTLGQGPEFLTYFQNEAQLEKSRLLSDRFSAERPKGSFSTLEIQRTEQGDSAMYLCASGKTSPRTGELFFGEGSRLTVL.

The chain couples TRBV28 to TRBJ2-1, with 7 bases aligning to TRBD2. The CDR3 is 14 amino acids. The trim removed 1 base at V and 8 bases at J, leaving 5 bases unmatched. From germline, CDR1 is MDHEN and CDR2 SYDVKM. Here the CDR3 reads CASSLYGRAHEQFF. The CDR3 bases are TGTGCCAGCAGTTTATATGGGAGGGCCCATGAGCAGTTCTTC.

This clonotype was detected a few times. This chain joins TRBV10-3 and TRBJ1-1, with 8 bases lining up with TRBD1. The CDR3 has 15 residues. Germline CDR1 reads ENHRY; CDR2 reads SYGVKD. V was pared by 2 bases and J by 2 bases, with 4 bases of the junction left unmatched. The CDR3: CAISELGQGNTEAFF. CDR3 bases: TGTGCCATCAGTGAGCTAGGACAGGGAAACACTGAAGCTTTCTTT.

The J gene is TRBJ1-1, the V gene TRBV29-1; D ambiguous. This CDR3 has 13 residues. V was trimmed by 7 bases and J by 0 bases, leaving 12 bases between them. Germline lookup yields CDR1 SQVTM and CDR2 ANQGSEA. CDR3 sequence reads: CSAADGLNTEAFF. The CDR3 nucleotides read TGCAGCGCGGCGGACGGCTTGAACACTGAAGCTTTCTTT.

The chain couples TRBV6-1 to TRBJ2-5, with D maybe TRBD2 (6 bases). This CDR3 region has 14 residues. The germline V and J ends were trimmed by 8 bases and 4 bases, with 17 bases remaining between them. Germline CDR1 MNHNS, CDR2 SASEGT. The CDR3 is CASQRTFGGETQYF. In DNA form, the CDR3 reads TGTGCCAGCCAAAGGACGTTCGGGGGAGAGACCCAGTACTTC.

The J gene is TRBJ1-2, the V gene TRBV5-6; D is unresolved. There are 15 residues in the CDR3. Germline V gene data show CDR1 as SGHDT and CDR2 as YYEEEE. Deletions cut 0 bases from V and 0 bases from J, with 9 bases between. The CDR3 DNA follows: TGTGCCAGCAGCTTGGGACGGAGAACTAACTATGGCTACACCTTC. It encodes CASSLGRRTNYGYTF.

This clonotype was counted once. The rearrangement joins TRBV4-1 to TRBJ2-1, with 7 nucleotides matching TRBD2. The CDR3 spans 13 residues. Germline V lookup: CDR1 MGHRA, CDR2 YSYEKL. Trimming at V came to 7 bases and at J to 7 bases, leaving 7 bases not matched to a gene. In nucleotides, the CDR3 is TGCGCCAGCAAGAGGTGGGGGGGGAATGAGCAGTTCTTC. Its translation: CASKRWGGNEQFF.

The rearrangement joins TRBV14 to TRBJ2-3, with D unresolved. The germline V gene has CDR1 SGHDN and CDR2 FVKESK. The CDR3 length is 12 residues. Trimming left V 8 bases short and J 7 bases short, with 13 bases between. CDR3 bases: TGTGCCAGCCGGCCCTTGGGGAATACGCAGTATTTT. It encodes CASRPLGNTQYF. The entire variable domain, with the rest obtained from reference TRBV14 and TRBJ2-3, is as follows: EAGVTQFPSHSVIEKGQTVTLRCDPISGHDNLYWYRRVMGKEIKFLLHFVKESKQDESGMPNNRFLAERTGGTYSTLKVQPAELEDSGVYFCASRPLGNTQYFGPGTRLTVL.

This clonotype has only a few counts. This sequence joins TRBV15 and TRBJ2-4; D perhaps matches TRBD1 (5 bases). CDR1 and CDR2 from the germline V gene are LNHNV and YYDKDF (reference sequence). Trimming removed 1 base from V and 1 base from J, with 11 bases in between. The CDR3 loop spans 16 amino acids. CDR3 region: CATSRGSGLAKNIQYF. The CDR3 nucleotides are TGTGCCACCAGCAGAGGTTCAGGGCTGGCCAAAAACATTCAGTACTTC.

The chain combines TRBV10-3 with TRBJ2-7; D gene ambiguous. Between the trimmed V and J ends, which lost 5 bases and 2 bases, there was a span of 4 bases. This CDR3 region has 11 residues. From germline, CDR1 is ENHRY and CDR2 SYGVKD. The CDR3 DNA reads TGTGCCATCAGTCGTGCCTACGAGCAGTACTTC. Its translation: CAISRAYEQYF.

The genes are TRBV5-1 and TRBJ1-6, with D perhaps matching TRBD1 (6 bases). The V end lost 0 bases, the J end lost 2 bases, and 9 bases lay between the germline ends. In germline, CDR1 is SGHRS, CDR2 YFSETQ. The CDR3 loop spans 16 amino acids. The CDR3, as DNA: TGCGCCAGCAGCTTGGCGGGGGCGACCTATAATTCACCCCTCCACTTT. It codes for CASSLAGATYNSPLHF. The full variable domain, rest sourced from reference TRBV5-1 and TRBJ1-6, is KAGVTQTPRYLIKTRGQQVTLSCSPISGHRSVSWYQQTPGQGLQFLFEYFSETQRNKGNFPGRFSGRQFSNSRSEMNVSTLELGDSALYLCASSLAGATYNSPLHFGNGTRLTVT.

CDR3 protein: CASSSPTLVGTEQFF. CDR3 in DNA: TGTGCCAGCAGCTCCCCGACACTAGTTGGCACTGAGCAGTTCTTC. This chain joins TRBV5-6 and TRBJ2-1; perhaps TRBD2 as D (5 bases). The CDR3 is made up of 15 amino acids. V lost 3 bases and J 9 bases, leaving 19 bases between the germline ends. Germline CDR1 is SGHDT and CDR2 is YYEEEE.

This chain connects TRBV9 to TRBJ2-1; tentatively, D is TRBD2 (6 bases). The CDR3 is 19 residues long. V lost 4 bases and J 3 bases, leaving 26 bases between the germline ends. From germline, CDR1 is SGDLS and CDR2 YYNGEE. The CDR3 here is CASSPQRGPGEQLYNEQFF. In DNA, the CDR3 is TGTGCCAGCAGCCCTCAAAGGGGACCGGGAGAGCAACTCTACAATGAGCAGTTCTTC. Together with reference TRBV9 and TRBJ2-1, the CDR3 gives the full variable domain: DSGVTQTPKHLITATGQRVTLRCSPRSGDLSVYWYQQSLDQGLQFLIQYYNGEERAKGNILERFSAQQFPDLHSELNLSSLELGDSALYFCASSPQRGPGEQLYNEQFFGPGTRLTVL.

V and J are TRBV3-1 and TRBJ2-3, with 8 bases that match TRBD2. The CDR3 has 17 residues. Trimming removed 6 bases from V and 4 bases from J; junction bases left unmatched: 15. The germline V gene encodes CDR1 LGHDT and CDR2 YNNKEL (reference sequence). The CDR3: CASRGQWSGSRPDTQYF. The CDR3 nucleotides are TGTGCCAGCAGGGGCCAGTGGAGCGGGAGTCGACCAGATACGCAGTATTTT.

This clonotype was observed a handful of times. The V gene is TRBV2, the J gene TRBJ2-1, with TRBD2 as a possible D gene (5 bases). Germline values: CDR1 SNHLY, CDR2 FYNNEI. V was trimmed by 8 bases and J by 0 bases, leaving 14 bases between them. This CDR3 contains 15 residues. CDR3 coding DNA: TGTGCCAGCGCAGGAGGAGTACCCTCCTACAATGAGCAGTTCTTC. This gives the protein CASAGGVPSYNEQFF.

J is TRBJ2-3 and V is TRBV10-3; D is possibly TRBD2 (6 bases). V was pared by 0 bases and J by 4 bases, with 14 bases between. The CDR3 consists of 16 residues. Germline CDR1 is ENHRY and CDR2 is SYGVKD. The CDR3 is CAISESRIAASDTQYF. CDR3 nucleotide sequence: TGTGCCATCAGTGAGTCCCGTATAGCGGCGTCAGATACGCAGTATTTT.

The genes are TRBV29-1 and TRBJ1-2, with D possibly matching TRBD1 (5 bases). The CDR3 is 12 amino acids. CDR1 and CDR2 (germline): SQVTM, ANQGSEA. Deletions cut 3 bases from V and 1 base from J, with 6 bases between. The CDR3 bases are TGCAGCGTTGATGGGGGTAACTATGGCTACACCTTC. It specifies CSVDGGNYGYTF.

This chain links TRBV12-3 or TRBV12-4 with TRBJ2-2, with D perhaps given as TRBD1 or TRBD2 (5 bases each). V was clipped by 3 bases and J by 3 bases, with 14 bases between them. The CDR3 contains 16 residues. CDR3 protein: CASSFSRVGDTGELFF. The DNA for the CDR3 is TGTGCCAGCAGTTTTTCCAGGGTGGGGGACACCGGGGAGCTGTTTTTT.